These 19 T cell receptor beta chains share one sample of origin, sequenced in a study of cytomegalovirus exposure and HLA in healthy donors (dated by TCRdb to the late 2010s). The library relied on the immunoSEQ multiplex PCR assay. The multiplex PCR relied on a mix of 60 forward primers for TCR Vbeta segments and 13 reverse primers for TCR Jbeta segments. TCRdb mirrors the immuneACCESS table, restricted to in-frame sequences. Some clones are absent from its copies; in checked studies, under half trace to an unresolved V gene, and the reason for the others is unknown. In all, the sample holds under 300,000 clones, and more than 55% of those were seen once. The top ten hold 2% to 2.5% of the sample. Material: PBMCs. Receptors were obtained from a female donor in good health and CMV-seronegative.

This clone appeared a single time. The V call is TRBV5-4, the J call TRBJ2-5; D is perhaps TRBD2 (5 bases). The V end lost 4 bases, the J end lost 1 base, and 8 bases lay between the germline ends. The CDR3 consists of 13 residues. Germline V gene lookup returns CDR1 SGHNT and CDR2 YYREEE (reference sequence). The CDR3 DNA follows: TGTGCCAGCAGCACCGGGATCCAAGAGACCCAGTACTTC. Translating it yields CASSTGIQETQYF.

The chain uses TRBV5-1 and TRBJ2-1; D is perhaps TRBD1 (5 bases). This CDR3 has 17 amino acids. CDR1 is SGHRS, CDR2 YFSETQ, per germline. V was clipped by 9 bases and J by 8 bases, with 30 bases between them. CDR3 in DNA: TGCGCCACTACTCGGGCAGGGTTCAAGGAGTGGCACGATGAGCAGTTCTTC. Translated: CATTRAGFKEWHDEQFF.

The V and J genes are TRBV15 and TRBJ1-1; TRBD1 matches 7 bases. CDR1 and CDR2 from the germline V gene are LNHNV and YYDKDF (reference sequence). This CDR3 spans 15 amino acids. Losses at the gene ends were 1 base for V and 6 bases for J; bases not matched to a gene: 8. The DNA for the CDR3 is TGTGCCACCAGCAGAGGGACAGGCACGGGGTCTGAAGCTTTCTTT. This encodes CATSRGTGTGSEAFF.

In this sample, this clone turned up a few times. This chain links TRBV14 with TRBJ1-1, with 10 positions matching TRBD1. V lost 7 bases and J lost 4; bases outside the gene matches: 3. CDR1 is SGHDN and CDR2 is FVKESK in the germline V gene. The CDR3 has 13 amino acids. The CDR3 coding sequence is TGTGCCAGCATGAGGACAGGGGGCACTGAAGCTTTCTTT. Translating gives CASMRTGGTEAFF. Combining the CDR3 with reference TRBV14 and TRBJ1-1 gives the whole variable domain EAGVTQFPSHSVIEKGQTVTLRCDPISGHDNLYWYRRVMGKEIKFLLHFVKESKQDESGMPNNRFLAERTGGTYSTLKVQPAELEDSGVYFCASMRTGGTEAFFGQGTRLTVV.

This clone has a handful of counts. V is TRBV5-1 and J is TRBJ2-7; D is perhaps TRBD1 (5 bases). Germline CDR1 and CDR2: SGHRS and YFSETQ. CDR3 length: 12 amino acids. V was clipped by 5 bases and J by 3 bases, with 9 bases between them. Written as DNA, the CDR3 is TGCGCCAGCAGGCTAGACAGCTACGAGCAGTACTTC. Protein product: CASRLDSYEQYF.

The chain carries TRBV4-1 and TRBJ2-7; 8 bases align to TRBD1. Trimming at V came to 0 bases and at J to 3 bases, leaving 10 bases not matched to a gene. Germline CDR1 reads MGHRA; CDR2 reads YSYEKL. CDR3 length: 17 residues. The CDR3 nucleotides are TGCGCCAGCAGCCAAGATCATAAGGACAGGGCAGGCTACGAGCAGTACTTC. The encoded protein is CASSQDHKDRAGYEQYF.

The chain couples TRBV7-8 to TRBJ1-1, with 9 bases lining up with TRBD1. V trimming: 5 bases; J trimming: 4 bases; junction bases outside the gene matches: 8. CDR1 is SGHVS and CDR2 is FQNEAQ in the germline V gene. The CDR3 covers 15 residues. The DNA for the CDR3 is TGTGCCAGCAGCCCACCGACAGGGGGTATCACTGAAGCTTTCTTT. Encoded protein: CASSPPTGGITEAFF.

The J gene is TRBJ1-2, the V gene TRBV11-2, with D tentatively TRBD1 (6 bases). This CDR3 region has 17 residues. Germline V gene lookup returns CDR1 SGHAT and CDR2 FQNNGV. V gave up 0 bases and J gave up 0 bases, with 14 bases separating them. The CDR3 DNA is TGTGCCAGCAGCTTAGATGGCAGGGGACGATCTAACTATGGCTACACCTTC. Its protein product is CASSLDGRGRSNYGYTF.

This chain uses TRBV7-3 with TRBJ2-3; D unclear. This CDR3 has 13 amino acids. In germline, CDR1 is SGHTA, CDR2 FQGTGA. Trimming cost V 5 bases and J 5 bases, with 11 bases left between them. CDR3 protein: CASSPWPGDTQYF. CDR3 nucleotide sequence: TGTGCCAGCAGCCCCTGGCCGGGAGATACGCAGTATTTT.

The chain joins TRBV5-1 to TRBJ2-6; no definite D call. The CDR3 is 15 amino acids. CDR1 and CDR2 (germline): SGHRS, YFSETQ. The V and J ends lost 4 bases and 0 bases respectively, with 8 bases between them. CDR3 loop: CASSTDLSGANVLTF. DNA for the CDR3: TGCGCCAGCAGCACAGACCTCTCTGGGGCCAACGTCCTGACTTTC.

This clone came up a few times. The J gene is TRBJ2-7, the V gene TRBV27, with a tentative D call TRBD2 (6 bases). The germline V gene has CDR1 MNHEY and CDR2 SMNVEV (reference sequence). V was trimmed by 0 bases and J by 1 base, leaving 13 bases between them. The CDR3 loop spans 16 amino acids. The CDR3 coding sequence is TGTGCCAGCAGTTTATCGGCGGGAACCCTTTCCTACGAGCAGTACTTC. Translating it yields CASSLSAGTLSYEQYF.

A single count supports this clone. The V gene is TRBV5-6, the J gene TRBJ2-7; the D gene is possibly TRBD2 (7 bases). Germline V gives CDR1 SGHDT, CDR2 YYEEEE. The CDR3 runs 15 residues. The germline V and J ends were trimmed by 0 bases and 5 bases, with 15 bases remaining between them. The CDR3 bases are TGTGCCAGCAGCTTGGGGGGGGGACATGAAAACGAGCAGTACTTC. Its translation: CASSLGGGHENEQYF. The full variable domain, rest sourced from reference TRBV5-6 and TRBJ2-7, is DAGVTQSPTHLIKTRGQQVTLRCSPKSGHDTVSWYQQALGQGPQFIFQYYEEEERQRGNFPDRFSGHQFPNYSSELNVNALLLGDSALYLCASSLGGGHENEQYFGPGTRLTVT.

V gene TRBV6-1 combines with J gene TRBJ1-5; 9 nucleotides match TRBD1. V shed 4 bases, J shed 7 bases, and the junction held 5 bases outside the gene matches. Germline loops: CDR1 MNHNS, CDR2 SASEGT. The CDR3 has 14 amino acids. The CDR3 DNA reads TGTGCCAGCAGTGGGGGACAGGGAGGACAGCCCCAGCATTTT. This sequence encodes CASSGGQGGQPQHF.

This clone was recorded only once. J is TRBJ2-1 and V is TRBV5-6, with TRBD2 matching over 10 bases. Germline loops: CDR1 SGHDT, CDR2 YYEEEE. The CDR3 is 15 residues long. The V gene end was trimmed by 5 bases and the J gene end by 6 bases; junction bases not matched to a gene: 8. CDR3 region: CASSSETSGFNEQFF. The CDR3 DNA reads TGTGCCAGCAGTTCGGAGACTAGCGGGTTCAATGAGCAGTTCTTC.

This clone has more than one count but fewer than ten. This sample also contains other DNA sequences that code for the same CDR3. The V and J genes are TRBV30 and TRBJ1-6; 7 positions agree with TRBD1. In germline, CDR1 is GTSNPN, CDR2 SVGIG (reference sequence). The CDR3 has 12 residues. The CDR3, as DNA: TGTGCACTTACAGGGGATAATTCACCCCTCCACTTT. Its translation is CALTGDNSPLHF.

The rearrangement uses TRBV11-1 and TRBJ2-5, with D perhaps TRBD2 (6 bases). Germline V CDR1 and CDR2: SGHAT, FQDESV (reference sequence). There are 14 residues in the CDR3. Trimming shortened V by 4 bases and J by 2 bases, and 11 bases separated the two germline ends. The DNA for the CDR3 is TGTGCCAGCAGCTCAGGTAGCGGTCAAGAGACCCAGTACTTC. Translation: CASSSGSGQETQYF.

The chain has TRBV7-9 and TRBJ2-7; TRBD2 aligns across 14 bases. V was clipped by 4 bases and J by 1 base; unmatched bases: 9. The germline V gene encodes CDR1 SEHNR and CDR2 FQNEAQ (reference sequence). The CDR3 is 18 residues long. The CDR3 region has the DNA TGTGCCAGCAGCTCCTTGACTAGCGGGAGGGCCTATTCCTACGAGCAGTACTTC. Protein: CASSSLTSGRAYSYEQYF.

As concerns this clone: Other DNA variants within this sample encode the same CDR3. The CDR3: CASSLSGSSYNEQFF. CDR3 in DNA: TGTGCCAGCAGTTTATCGGGGAGCTCCTACAATGAGCAGTTCTTC. V and J are TRBV27 and TRBJ2-1, with a possible D match to TRBD2 (5 bases). CDR1 MNHEY and CDR2 SMNVEV come from the germline V gene (reference sequence). Trimming took off 0 bases at V and 0 bases at J, with 6 bases between the two ends. This CDR3 comprises 15 residues.

The CDR3 protein is CASSSQQREGYEQFF. The DNA of the CDR3 is TGTGCCAGCAGTTCCCAACAGCGGGAGGGGTACGAGCAGTTCTTC. This chain links TRBV27 with TRBJ2-1; 10 nucleotides match TRBD2. The CDR3 covers 15 residues. CDR1 is MNHEY, CDR2 SMNVEV, per germline (reference sequence). V lost 4 bases, J lost 10 bases, and 10 bases stayed unmatched.